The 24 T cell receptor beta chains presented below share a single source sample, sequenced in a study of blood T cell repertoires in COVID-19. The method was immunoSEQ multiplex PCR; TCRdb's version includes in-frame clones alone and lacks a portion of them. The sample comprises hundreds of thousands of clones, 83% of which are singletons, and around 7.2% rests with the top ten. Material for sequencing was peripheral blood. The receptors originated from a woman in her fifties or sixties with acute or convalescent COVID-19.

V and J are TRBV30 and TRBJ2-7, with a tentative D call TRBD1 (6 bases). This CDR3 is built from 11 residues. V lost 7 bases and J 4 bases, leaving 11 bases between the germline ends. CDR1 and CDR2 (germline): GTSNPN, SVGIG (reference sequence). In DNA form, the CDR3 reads TGTGCCTTATCGACAGGTTACGAGCAGTACTTC. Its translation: CALSTGYEQYF.

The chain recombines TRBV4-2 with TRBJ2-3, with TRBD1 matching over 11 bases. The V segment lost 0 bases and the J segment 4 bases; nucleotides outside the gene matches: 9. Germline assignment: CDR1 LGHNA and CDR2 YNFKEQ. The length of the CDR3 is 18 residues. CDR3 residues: CASSQDAGTGGRADTQYF. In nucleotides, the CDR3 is TGTGCCAGCAGCCAAGATGCGGGGACAGGGGGGAGGGCAGATACGCAGTATTTT.

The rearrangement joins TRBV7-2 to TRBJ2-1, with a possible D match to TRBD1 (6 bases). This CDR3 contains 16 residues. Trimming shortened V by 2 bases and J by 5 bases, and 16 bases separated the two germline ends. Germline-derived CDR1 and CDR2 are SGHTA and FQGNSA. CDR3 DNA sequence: TGTGCCAGCAGCTTAATAACGGGACACCCTCACAATGAGCAGTTCTTC. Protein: CASSLITGHPHNEQFF.

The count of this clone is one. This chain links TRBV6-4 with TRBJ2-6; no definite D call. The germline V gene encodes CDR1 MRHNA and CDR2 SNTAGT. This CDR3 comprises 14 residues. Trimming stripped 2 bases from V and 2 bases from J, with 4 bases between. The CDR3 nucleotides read TGTGCCAGCAGTGACCGAGCTGGGGCCAACGTCCTGACTTTC. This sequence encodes CASSDRAGANVLTF.

The CDR3, as DNA: TGTGCCAGCAGCCGCTGGAATGTCGGGGGGCACACTGAAGCTTTCTTT. Protein sequence: CASSRWNVGGHTEAFF. The V call is TRBV5-6, the J call TRBJ1-1, with D perhaps TRBD1 (6 bases). V was shortened by 4 bases and J by 3 bases, with 19 bases between the two germline ends. The CDR3 length is 16 residues. The germline V gene has CDR1 SGHDT and CDR2 YYEEEE.

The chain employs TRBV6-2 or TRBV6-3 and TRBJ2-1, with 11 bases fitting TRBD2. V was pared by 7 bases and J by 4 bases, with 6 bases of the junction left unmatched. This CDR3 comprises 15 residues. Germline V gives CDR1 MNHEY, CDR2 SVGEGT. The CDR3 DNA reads TGTGCCAGCAACCCTCTAGCGGGGGGATACAATGAGCAGTTCTTC. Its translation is CASNPLAGGYNEQFF.

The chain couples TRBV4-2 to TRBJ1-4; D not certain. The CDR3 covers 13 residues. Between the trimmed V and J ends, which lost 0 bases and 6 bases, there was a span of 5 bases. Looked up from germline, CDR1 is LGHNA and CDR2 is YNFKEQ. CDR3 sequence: CASSQDSDEKLFF. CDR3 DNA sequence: TGTGCCAGCAGCCAAGATAGCGATGAAAAACTGTTTTTT.

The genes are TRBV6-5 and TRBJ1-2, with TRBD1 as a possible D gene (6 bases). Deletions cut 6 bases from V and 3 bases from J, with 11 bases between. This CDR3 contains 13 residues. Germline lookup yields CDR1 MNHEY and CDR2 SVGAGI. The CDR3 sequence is CASSPDSDYGYTF. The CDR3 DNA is TGTGCCAGCAGCCCGGACAGTGACTATGGCTACACCTTC.

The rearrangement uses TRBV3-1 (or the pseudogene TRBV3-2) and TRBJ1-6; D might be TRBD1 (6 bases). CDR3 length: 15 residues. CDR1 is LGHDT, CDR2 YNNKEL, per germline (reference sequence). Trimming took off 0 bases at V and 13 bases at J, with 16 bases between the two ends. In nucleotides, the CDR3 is TGTGCCAGCAGCCAAGATATCCAGGGGTCAGCTCCCCTCCACTTT. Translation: CASSQDIQGSAPLHF.

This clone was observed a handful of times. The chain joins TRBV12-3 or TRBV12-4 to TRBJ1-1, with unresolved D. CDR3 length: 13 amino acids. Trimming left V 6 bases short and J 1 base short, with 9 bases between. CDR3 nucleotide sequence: TGTGCCAGCAGAGCCCGGGAGAACACTGAAGCTTTCTTT. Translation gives CASRARENTEAFF.

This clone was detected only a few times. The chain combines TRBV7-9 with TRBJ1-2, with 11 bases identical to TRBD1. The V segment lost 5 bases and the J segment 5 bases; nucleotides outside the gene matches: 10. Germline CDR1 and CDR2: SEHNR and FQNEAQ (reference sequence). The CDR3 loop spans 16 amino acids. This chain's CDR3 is CASSPPGQGAGYGYTF. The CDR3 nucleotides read TGTGCCAGCAGCCCGCCTGGACAGGGGGCAGGTTATGGCTACACCTTC.

DNA for the CDR3: TGCAGCGTTGTAGGGACAGGCTCTTCTAACTATGGCTACACCTTC. This sequence encodes CSVVGTGSSNYGYTF. V and J are TRBV29-1 and TRBJ1-2; TRBD1 matches at 8 bases. V was clipped by 4 bases and J by 0 bases; unmatched bases: 7. There are 15 residues in the CDR3. CDR1 is SQVTM, CDR2 ANQGSEA, per germline. Using reference TRBV29-1 and TRBJ1-2 for the parts outside the CDR3, the full variable domain is SAVISQKPSRDICQRGTSLTIQCQVDSQVTMMFWYRQQPGQSLTLIATANQGSEATYESGFVIDKFPISRPNLTFSTLTVSNMSPEDSSIYLCSVVGTGSSNYGYTFGSGTRLTVV.

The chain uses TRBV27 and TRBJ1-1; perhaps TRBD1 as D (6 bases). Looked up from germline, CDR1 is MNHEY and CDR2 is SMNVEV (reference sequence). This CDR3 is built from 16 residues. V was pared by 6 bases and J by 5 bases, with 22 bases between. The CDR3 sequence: CASSPDWGEGGTEAFF. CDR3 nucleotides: TGTGCCAGCAGCCCGGACTGGGGAGAAGGGGGTACTGAAGCTTTCTTT.

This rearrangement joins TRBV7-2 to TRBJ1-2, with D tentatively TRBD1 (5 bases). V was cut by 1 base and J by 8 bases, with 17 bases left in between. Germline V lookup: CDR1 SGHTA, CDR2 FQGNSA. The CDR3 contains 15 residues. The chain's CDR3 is CASSLGDTGAGGYTF. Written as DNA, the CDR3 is TGTGCCAGCAGCTTAGGTGATACAGGCGCGGGGGGCTACACCTTC.

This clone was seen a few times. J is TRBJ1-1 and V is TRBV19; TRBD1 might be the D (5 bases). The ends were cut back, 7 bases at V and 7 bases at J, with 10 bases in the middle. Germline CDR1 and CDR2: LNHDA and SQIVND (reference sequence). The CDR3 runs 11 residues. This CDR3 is CASTDNLEAFF. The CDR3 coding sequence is TGTGCCAGTACGGACAACCTTGAAGCTTTCTTT.

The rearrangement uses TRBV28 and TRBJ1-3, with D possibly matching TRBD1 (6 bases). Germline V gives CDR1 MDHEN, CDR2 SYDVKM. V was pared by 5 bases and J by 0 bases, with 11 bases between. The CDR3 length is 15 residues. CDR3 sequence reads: CASSLWTDSGNTIYF. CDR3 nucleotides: TGTGCCAGCAGTCTGTGGACAGACTCTGGAAACACCATATATTTT.

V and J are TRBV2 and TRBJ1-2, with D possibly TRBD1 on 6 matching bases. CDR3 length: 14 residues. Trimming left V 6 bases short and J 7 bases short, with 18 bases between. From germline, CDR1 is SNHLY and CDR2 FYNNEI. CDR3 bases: TGTGCCAGCAGCAAGGGGGTCATTATGGGTGGCTACACCTTC. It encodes CASSKGVIMGGYTF.

The CDR3 here is CASAALSTSGAEQFF. The CDR3 DNA reads TGCGCCAGCGCCGCCCTATCGACTAGCGGGGCTGAGCAGTTCTTC. The J gene is TRBJ2-1, the V gene TRBV4-1, with 11 positions matching TRBD2. The CDR3 has 15 residues. Germline values: CDR1 MGHRA, CDR2 YSYEKL. V shed 8 bases and J 9 bases; nucleotides not matched to a gene: 12.

Here the CDR3 reads CASSRRDRTNQPQHF. CDR3 DNA sequence: TGTGCCAGCAGCCGCCGGGACAGGACCAATCAGCCCCAGCATTTT. The V and J genes are TRBV5-6 and TRBJ1-5; 8 bases map to TRBD1. V trimming: 4 bases; J trimming: 3 bases; junction bases outside the gene matches: 6. Germline-derived CDR1 and CDR2 are SGHDT and YYEEEE. The CDR3 is 15 amino acids.

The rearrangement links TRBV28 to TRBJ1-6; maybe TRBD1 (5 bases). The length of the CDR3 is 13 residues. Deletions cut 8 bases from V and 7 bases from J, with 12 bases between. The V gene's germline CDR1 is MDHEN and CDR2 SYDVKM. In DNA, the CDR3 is TGTGCCAGCTGCGGGGGGGAAAATTCACCCCTCCACTTT. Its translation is CASCGGENSPLHF.

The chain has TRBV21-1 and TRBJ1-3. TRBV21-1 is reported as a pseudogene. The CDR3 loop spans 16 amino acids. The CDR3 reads CASSTPDGVSGNTIYF. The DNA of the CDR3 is TGTGCCAGCAGCACACCTGACGGAGTCTCTGGAAACACCATATATTTT.

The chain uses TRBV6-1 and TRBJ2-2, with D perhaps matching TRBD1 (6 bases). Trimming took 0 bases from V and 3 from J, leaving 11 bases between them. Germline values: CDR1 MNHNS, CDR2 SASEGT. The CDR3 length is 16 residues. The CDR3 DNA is TGTGCCAGCAGTGAAGCCGAGACAGGCTACACCGGGGAGCTGTTTTTT. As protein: CASSEAETGYTGELFF.

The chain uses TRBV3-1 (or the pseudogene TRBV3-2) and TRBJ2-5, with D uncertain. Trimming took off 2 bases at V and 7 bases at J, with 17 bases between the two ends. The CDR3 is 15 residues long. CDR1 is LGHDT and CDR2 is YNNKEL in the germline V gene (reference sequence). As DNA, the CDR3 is TGTGCCAGCAGCCAATCGCTTGTGGCGGTCGGGACCCAGTACTTC. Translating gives CASSQSLVAVGTQYF.

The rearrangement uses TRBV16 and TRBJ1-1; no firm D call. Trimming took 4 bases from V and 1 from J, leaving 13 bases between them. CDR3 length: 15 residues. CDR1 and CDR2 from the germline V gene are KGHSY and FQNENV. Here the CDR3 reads CASSPSRGKNTEAFF. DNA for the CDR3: TGTGCCAGCAGCCCTTCACGGGGTAAGAACACTGAAGCTTTCTTT. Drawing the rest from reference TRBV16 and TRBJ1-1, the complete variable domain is GEEVAQTPKHLVRGEGQKAKLYCAPIKGHSYVFWYQQVLKNEFKFLISFQNENVFDETGMPKERFSAKCLPNSPCSLEIQATKLEDSAVYFCASSPSRGKNTEAFFGQGTRLTVV.